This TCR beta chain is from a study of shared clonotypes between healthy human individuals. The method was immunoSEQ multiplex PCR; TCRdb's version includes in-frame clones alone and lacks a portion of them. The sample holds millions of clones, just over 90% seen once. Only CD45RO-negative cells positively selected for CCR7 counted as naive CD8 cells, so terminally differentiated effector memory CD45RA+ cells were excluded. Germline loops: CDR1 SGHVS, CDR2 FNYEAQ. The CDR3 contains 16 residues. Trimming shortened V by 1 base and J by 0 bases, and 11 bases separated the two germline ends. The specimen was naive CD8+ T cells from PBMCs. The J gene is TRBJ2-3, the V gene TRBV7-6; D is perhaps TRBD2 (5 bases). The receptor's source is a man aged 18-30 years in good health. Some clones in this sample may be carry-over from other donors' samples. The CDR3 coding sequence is TGTGCCAGCAGCTTAGATAGGTCGGGAAGCACAGATACGCAGTATTTT. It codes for CASSLDRSGSTDTQYF. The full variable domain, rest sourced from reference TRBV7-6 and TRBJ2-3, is GAGVSQSPRYKVTKRGQDVALRCDPISGHVSLYWYRQALGQGPEFLTYFNYEAQQDKSGLPNDRFSAERPEGSISTLTIQRTEQRDSAMYRCASSLDRSGSTDTQYFGPGTRLTVL.